Below, 16 T cell receptor beta chains from the same sample are listed, as sequenced in a study of cytomegalovirus exposure and HLA in healthy donors. Some clones are missing from TCRdb's copy, which holds only in-frame ones; the method was immunoSEQ multiplex PCR. This sample has some 320,000 clones, with about nine tenths found just once. The sample was PBMCs. The source of these receptors is a woman aged 25-40 years in good health and CMV-seropositive.

This clone was found once. This specimen includes other DNA sequences encoding the same CDR3. The chain combines TRBV6-5 with TRBJ1-1, with unresolved D. Between the trimmed V and J ends, which lost 2 bases and 2 bases, there was a span of 6 bases. The V gene's germline CDR1 is MNHEY and CDR2 SVGAGI. The CDR3 is made up of 13 amino acids. The CDR3 nucleotides read TGTGCCAGCAGTTACGAGGGCAACACTGAAGCTTTCTTT. Translation: CASSYEGNTEAFF.

V usage is TRBV7-2 and J usage is TRBJ2-7; D assignment may be TRBD1 or TRBD2 (5 bases each). Germline loops: CDR1 SGHTA, CDR2 FQGNSA. The CDR3 consists of 14 residues. V lost 0 bases and J lost 4, with 10 bases in between. The DNA of the CDR3 is TGTGCCAGCAGCTTAGCCGAGGGGCGGTACGAGCAGTACTTC. Translated: CASSLAEGRYEQYF. Full variable domain (missing parts from reference TRBV7-2 and TRBJ2-7): GAGVSQSPSNKVTEKGKDVELRCDPISGHTALYWYRQSLGQGLEFLIYFQGNSAPDKSGLPSDRFSAERTGGSVSTLTIQRTQQEDSAVYLCASSLAEGRYEQYFGPGTRLTVT.

The V and J genes are TRBV13 and TRBJ1-2; maybe TRBD1 (5 bases). V lost 1 base, J lost 1 base, and 10 bases lay in between. The CDR3 extends over 15 amino acids. The germline V gene has CDR1 PRHDT and CDR2 FYEKMQ (reference sequence). CDR3 DNA sequence: TGTGCCAGCAGCTTAGATGTCGGGGGTAACTATGGCTACACCTTC. Its protein is CASSLDVGGNYGYTF.

The chain is built from TRBV2 and TRBJ2-7, with TRBD1 matching over 9 bases. This CDR3 is built from 13 residues. After removal of 3 bases from V and 5 bases from J, the junction contained 2 bases not matched to a gene. The germline V gene has CDR1 SNHLY and CDR2 FYNNEI. This CDR3 reads CASSDTGGDEQYF. In DNA, the CDR3 is TGTGCCAGCAGTGATACAGGGGGCGACGAGCAGTACTTC.

The sample holds one count of this clone. This sequence joins TRBV4-1 and TRBJ1-2; 9 bases are shared with TRBD1. Trimming at V came to 0 bases and at J to 5 bases, leaving 4 bases not matched to a gene. In germline, CDR1 is MGHRA, CDR2 YSYEKL. CDR3 length: 15 amino acids. CDR3 coding DNA: TGCGCCAGCAGCCAAGATCGGACAGGGGTATATGGCTACACCTTC. The encoded protein is CASSQDRTGVYGYTF.

The rearrangement joins TRBV28 to TRBJ2-5; 7 bases align to TRBD1. The CDR3 runs 16 residues. Germline trimming cut 2 bases from V and 1 base from J; bases unmatched to any gene: 7. Germline V CDR1 and CDR2: MDHEN, SYDVKM. The CDR3 DNA reads as TGTGCCAGCAGTTTACGGGGACAGTCTAGCCAAGAGACCCAGTACTTC. Amino acids: CASSLRGQSSQETQYF. The full variable domain, its missing parts supplied by reference TRBV28 and TRBJ2-5, is DVKVTQSSRYLVKRTGEKVFLECVQDMDHENMFWYRQDPGLGLRLIYFSYDVKMKEKGDIPEGYSVSREKKERFSLILESASTNQTSMYLCASSLRGQSSQETQYFGPGTRLLVL.

The rearrangement links TRBV4-2 to TRBJ2-7; 10 bases align to TRBD2. From germline, CDR1 is LGHNA and CDR2 YNFKEQ. Trimming took 4 bases from V and 3 from J; bases not matched to a gene: 3. The CDR3 sequence is 14 residues long. The CDR3, as DNA: TGTGCCAGCAGCCCCGGACTAGCGGACTACGAGCAGTACTTC. It yields the protein CASSPGLADYEQYF.

CDR3 sequence: CASSLSRYGRSEQFF. CDR3 nucleotide sequence: TGTGCCAGCAGTTTGAGTAGGTATGGTCGCAGTGAGCAGTTCTTC. The J gene is TRBJ2-1, the V gene TRBV28; D gene unclear. The V end lost 3 bases, the J end lost 9 bases, and 18 bases lay between the germline ends. The germline CDR1 and CDR2 sequences are MDHEN and SYDVKM. The CDR3 spans 15 residues. The full variable domain, completed using reference TRBV28 and TRBJ2-1, is DVKVTQSSRYLVKRTGEKVFLECVQDMDHENMFWYRQDPGLGLRLIYFSYDVKMKEKGDIPEGYSVSREKKERFSLILESASTNQTSMYLCASSLSRYGRSEQFFGPGTRLTVL.

V gene TRBV30 combines with J gene TRBJ2-5; TRBD1 matches at 7 bases. The germline gives CDR1 GTSNPN, CDR2 SVGIG (reference sequence). After removal of 3 bases from V and 5 bases from J, the junction contained 9 bases not matched to a gene. This CDR3 has 14 residues. DNA of the CDR3: TGTGCCTGGAGCGTGGCACAGGGGTACGAGACCCAGTACTTC. Translated, it gives CAWSVAQGYETQYF.

This chain uses TRBV7-9 with TRBJ1-4, with a weak D call TRBD1 (5 bases). The CDR3 sequence is 17 residues long. Trimming removed 3 bases at V and 0 bases at J, with 14 bases between. The germline gives CDR1 SEHNR, CDR2 FQNEAQ (reference sequence). The CDR3 DNA reads TGTGCCAGCAGCTTGGGTGGAGTAGGGGCAACTAATGAAAAACTGTTTTTT. Translating gives CASSLGGVGATNEKLFF.

V is TRBV9 and J is TRBJ2-5; 11 nucleotides match TRBD2. Germline CDR1 and CDR2: SGDLS and YYNGEE. V lost 0 bases to trimming and J lost 5 bases; unmatched junction nucleotides: 3. CDR3 size: 15 residues. CDR3 nucleotide sequence: TGTGCCAGCAGCGTAGATCCTAGCGGGAGGGAGACCCAGTACTTC. Its protein product is CASSVDPSGRETQYF.

The chain has TRBV19 and TRBJ2-2; D is possibly TRBD2 (6 bases). V gave up 7 bases and J gave up 3 bases, with 9 bases separating them. Per the germline V gene, CDR1 is LNHDA and CDR2 is SQIVND (reference sequence). The length of the CDR3 is 13 residues. Here the CDR3 DNA reads TGTGCCAGTACGGGGGAGTACACCGGGGAGCTGTTTTTT. Translated: CASTGEYTGELFF.

The genes are TRBV5-4 and TRBJ1-3, with 9 nucleotides matching TRBD1. Germline V gives CDR1 SGHNT, CDR2 YYREEE (reference sequence). V lost 2 bases to trimming and J lost 0 bases; unmatched junction nucleotides: 12. The CDR3 spans 19 residues. As DNA, the CDR3 is TGTGCCAGCAGCTTTTATTTGGACAGGGGTGTGGACTCTGGAAACACCATATATTTT. Translating it yields CASSFYLDRGVDSGNTIYF.

This chain uses TRBV6-5 with TRBJ2-7, with 9 nucleotides matching TRBD1. Germline lookup yields CDR1 MNHEY and CDR2 SVGAGI. The CDR3 has 14 amino acids. The V gene end was trimmed by 5 bases and the J gene end by 6 bases; junction bases not matched to a gene: 8. CDR3 bases: TGTGCCAGCAGTCGGACAGGGGTTGGCGTCGAGCAGTACTTC. This sequence encodes CASSRTGVGVEQYF.

This clone is a singleton in its sample. The same CDR3 can be traced to other DNA sequences in this sample. J is TRBJ1-5 and V is TRBV7-2; 10 bases map to TRBD1. The V segment lost 5 bases and the J segment 5 bases; nucleotides outside the gene matches: 3. Looked up from germline, CDR1 is SGHTA and CDR2 is FQGNSA. CDR3 length equals 14 residues. CDR3 in DNA: TGTGCCAGCAGCCCAGGGACAGGGGATCAGCCCCAGCATTTT. It translates to CASSPGTGDQPQHF.

In its sample, this clone was seen a few times. This rearrangement joins TRBV18 to TRBJ1-2; possible D gene TRBD1, 5 bases. The CDR3 consists of 13 residues. Per the germline V gene, CDR1 is KGHSH and CDR2 is LQKENI. The V end lost 0 bases, the J end lost 8 bases, and 10 bases lay between the germline ends. The DNA for the CDR3 is TGTGCCAGCTCACCACCGGGACCTCCCGGCTACACCTTC. Encoded protein: CASSPPGPPGYTF.